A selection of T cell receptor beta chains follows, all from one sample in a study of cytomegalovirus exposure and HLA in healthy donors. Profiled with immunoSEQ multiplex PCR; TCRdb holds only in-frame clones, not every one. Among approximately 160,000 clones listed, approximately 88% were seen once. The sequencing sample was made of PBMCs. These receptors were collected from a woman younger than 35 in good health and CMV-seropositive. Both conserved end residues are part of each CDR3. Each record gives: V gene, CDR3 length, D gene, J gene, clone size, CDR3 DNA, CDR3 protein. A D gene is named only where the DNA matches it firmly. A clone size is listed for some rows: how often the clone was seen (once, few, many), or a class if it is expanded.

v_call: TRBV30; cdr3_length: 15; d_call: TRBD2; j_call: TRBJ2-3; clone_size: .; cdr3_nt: TGTGCCTGGAGTAGTTCTAGCGGGAGGACAGATACGCAGTATTTT; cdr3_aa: CAWSSSSGRTDTQYF
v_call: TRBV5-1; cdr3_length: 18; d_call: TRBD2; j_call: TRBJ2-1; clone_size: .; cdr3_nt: TGCGCCAGCAGCTGGGGTAGCGGGAGGGCCTTTGGGATAGATGAGCAGTTCTTC; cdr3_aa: CASSWGSGRAFGIDEQFF
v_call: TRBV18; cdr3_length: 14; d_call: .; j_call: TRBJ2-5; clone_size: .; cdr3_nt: TGTGCCAGCTCATTTGACAGGTCCCAAGAGACCCAGTACTTC; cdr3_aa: CASSFDRSQETQYF
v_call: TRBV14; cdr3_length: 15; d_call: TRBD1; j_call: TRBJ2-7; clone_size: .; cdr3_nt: TGTGCCAGCAGCCAAACCCCGGGACAGTACTACGAGCAGTACTTC; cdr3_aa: CASSQTPGQYYEQYF
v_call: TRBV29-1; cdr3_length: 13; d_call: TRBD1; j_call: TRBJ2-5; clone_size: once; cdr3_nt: TGCAGCGCAGAACGTGACAGGGGAGAGACCCAGTACTTC; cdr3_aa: CSAERDRGETQYF
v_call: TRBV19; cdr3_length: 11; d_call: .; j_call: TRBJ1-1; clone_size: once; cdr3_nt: TGTGCCAGTAGTAACGACAATGTAGCTTTCTTT; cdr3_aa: CASSNDNVAFF
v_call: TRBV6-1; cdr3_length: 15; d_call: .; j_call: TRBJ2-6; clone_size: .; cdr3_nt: TGTGCCAGCAGTGAGGGCCTCTCTGGGGCCAACGTCCTGACTTTC; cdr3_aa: CASSEGLSGANVLTF
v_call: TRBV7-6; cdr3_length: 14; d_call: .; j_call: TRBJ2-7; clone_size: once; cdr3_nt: TGTGCCAGCAGCTTAGCACCGAGCTCCTACGAGCAGTACTTC; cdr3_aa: CASSLAPSSYEQYF
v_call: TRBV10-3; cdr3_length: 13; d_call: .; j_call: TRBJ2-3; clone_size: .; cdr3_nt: TGTGCCATCAGTGAGGGGGCTCCAGATACGCAGTATTTT; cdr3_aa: CAISEGAPDTQYF
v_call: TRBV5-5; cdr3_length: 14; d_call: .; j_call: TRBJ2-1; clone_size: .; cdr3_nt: TGTGCCAGCAGCCGACTAGAGGGAAGATATGAGCAGTTCTTC; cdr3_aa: CASSRLEGRYEQFF
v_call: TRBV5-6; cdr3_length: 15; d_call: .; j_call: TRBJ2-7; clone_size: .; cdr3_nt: TGTGCCAGCAGCTTGGGATTGGAGGGGACCTACGAGCAGTACTTC; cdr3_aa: CASSLGLEGTYEQYF
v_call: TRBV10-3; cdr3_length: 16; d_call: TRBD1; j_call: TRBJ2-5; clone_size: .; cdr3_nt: TGTGCCATCAGTAGCCAGGACAGGGGGCAGGGGGAGACCCAGTACTTC; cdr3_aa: CAISSQDRGQGETQYF
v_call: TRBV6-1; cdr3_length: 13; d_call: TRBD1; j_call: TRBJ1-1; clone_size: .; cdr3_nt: TGTGCCAGCAGTGAGACAGGGTGGACTGAAGCTTTCTTT; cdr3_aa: CASSETGWTEAFF
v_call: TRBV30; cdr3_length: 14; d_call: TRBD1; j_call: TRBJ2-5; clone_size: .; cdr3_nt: TGTGCCTGGAAGAGACAGGGGAGGAGGGAGACCCAGTACTTC; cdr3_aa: CAWKRQGRRETQYF
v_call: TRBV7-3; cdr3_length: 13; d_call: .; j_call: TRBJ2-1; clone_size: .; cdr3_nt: TGTGCCAGCAGCTTAGAGGCCCACAATGAGCAGTTCTTC; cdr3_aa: CASSLEAHNEQFF
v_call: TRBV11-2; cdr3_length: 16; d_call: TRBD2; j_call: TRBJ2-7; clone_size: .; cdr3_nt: TGTGCCAGCAGCTTAGTTTCCAGCGGGGGGGGCTACGAGCAGTACTTC; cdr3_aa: CASSLVSSGGGYEQYF
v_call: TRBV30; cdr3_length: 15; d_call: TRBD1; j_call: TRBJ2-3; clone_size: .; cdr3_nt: TGTGCCTGGAGAAGGGGACAGGGGAGCACAGATACGCAGTATTTT; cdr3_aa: CAWRRGQGSTDTQYF
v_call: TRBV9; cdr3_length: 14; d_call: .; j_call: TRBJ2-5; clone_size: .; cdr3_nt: TGTGCCAGCAGCGAGCAGACAGGTCAAGAGACCCAGTACTTC; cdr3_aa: CASSEQTGQETQYF
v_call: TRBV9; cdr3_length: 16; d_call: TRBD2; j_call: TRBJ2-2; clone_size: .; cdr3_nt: TGTGCCAGCAGCGCAGGGAGGGCCTCAAACACCGGGGAGCTGTTTTTT; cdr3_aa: CASSAGRASNTGELFF
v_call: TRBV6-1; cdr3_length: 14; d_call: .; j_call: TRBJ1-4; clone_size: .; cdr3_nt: TGTGCCAGCACTCACGCGGGAACTAATGAAAAACTGTTTTTT; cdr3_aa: CASTHAGTNEKLFF
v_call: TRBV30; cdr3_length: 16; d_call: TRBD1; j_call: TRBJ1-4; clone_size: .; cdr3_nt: TGTGCCTGGAGTGATCGGACAGGGACGGGGAGTGAAAAACTGTTTTTT; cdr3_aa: CAWSDRTGTGSEKLFF
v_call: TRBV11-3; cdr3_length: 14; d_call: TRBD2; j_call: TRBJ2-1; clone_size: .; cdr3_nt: TGTCCCGTGGAGAGCCAGCGGGAGGGTGATGAGCAGTTCTTC; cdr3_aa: CPVESQREGDEQFF
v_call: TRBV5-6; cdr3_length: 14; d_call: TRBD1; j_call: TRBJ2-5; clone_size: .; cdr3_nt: TGTGCCAGCAGCTGGGGGACAGGGGCAGAGACCCAGTACTTC; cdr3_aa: CASSWGTGAETQYF
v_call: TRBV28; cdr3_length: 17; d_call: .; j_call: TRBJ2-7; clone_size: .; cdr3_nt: TGTGCCAGCAGTTCTGGCCCGCGGGACAGAATGGTTTGGGAGCAGTACTTC; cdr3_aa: CASSSGPRDRMVWEQYF
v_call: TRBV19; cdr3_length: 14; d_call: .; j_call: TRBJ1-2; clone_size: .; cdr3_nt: TGTGCCAGTAGTGGGGAGGCCTTTCGTTATGGCTACACCTTC; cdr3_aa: CASSGEAFRYGYTF
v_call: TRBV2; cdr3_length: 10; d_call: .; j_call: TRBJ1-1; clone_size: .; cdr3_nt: TGTGCCAGCAGCAGGGTACGGGCTTTCTTT; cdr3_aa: CASSRVRAFF
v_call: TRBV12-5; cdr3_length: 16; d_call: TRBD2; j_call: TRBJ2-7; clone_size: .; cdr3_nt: TGTGCTAGTGTCCCCGCAGTAGCGGGAGGGAGTGGCGAGCAGTACTTC; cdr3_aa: CASVPAVAGGSGEQYF
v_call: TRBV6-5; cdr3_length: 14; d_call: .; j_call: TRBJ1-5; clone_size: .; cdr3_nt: TGTGCCAGCAGTTACGGGGGGGTCAATCAGCCCCAGCATTTT; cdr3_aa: CASSYGGVNQPQHF
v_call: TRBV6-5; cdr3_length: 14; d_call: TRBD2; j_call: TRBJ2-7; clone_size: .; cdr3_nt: TGTGCCAGCAGTTTATCTAGCGGCTCCTACGAGCAGTACTTC; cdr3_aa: CASSLSSGSYEQYF
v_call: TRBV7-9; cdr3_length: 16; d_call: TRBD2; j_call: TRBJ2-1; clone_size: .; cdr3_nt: TGTGCCAGCAGCTTAGGGACTAGCGGGTCCTTCAATGAGCAGTTCTTC; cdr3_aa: CASSLGTSGSFNEQFF
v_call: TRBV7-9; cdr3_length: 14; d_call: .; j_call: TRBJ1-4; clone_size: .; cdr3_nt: TGTGCCAGCAGCTCGCGGGGGGGTGAAGAAAAACTGTTTTTT; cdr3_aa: CASSSRGGEEKLFF
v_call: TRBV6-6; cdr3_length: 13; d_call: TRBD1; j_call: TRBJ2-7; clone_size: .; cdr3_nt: TGTGCCGGGGGGACAGGGGGCTCCTACGAGCAGTACTTC; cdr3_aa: CAGGTGGSYEQYF
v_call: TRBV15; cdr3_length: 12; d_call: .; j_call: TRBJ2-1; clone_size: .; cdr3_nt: TGTGCCACCGGAGCGGGTTCATCGAAATGGTTCTTC; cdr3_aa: CATGAGSSKWFF
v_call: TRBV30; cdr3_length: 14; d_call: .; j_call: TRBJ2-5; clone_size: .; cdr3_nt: TGTGCCTGGGCCACGACTGGACTTCAAGAGACCCAGTACTTC; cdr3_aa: CAWATTGLQETQYF
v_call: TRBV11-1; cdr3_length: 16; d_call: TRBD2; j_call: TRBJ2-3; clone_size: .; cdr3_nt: TGTGCCAGCAGCTTAGTCCAAGGACTAGTTGGAGATACGCAGTATTTT; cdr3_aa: CASSLVQGLVGDTQYF
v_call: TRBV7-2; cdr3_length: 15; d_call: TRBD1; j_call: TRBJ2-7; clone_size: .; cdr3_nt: TGTGCCAGCAGCCCTATCGGACAGGGGCGCTACGAGCAGTACTTC; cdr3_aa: CASSPIGQGRYEQYF
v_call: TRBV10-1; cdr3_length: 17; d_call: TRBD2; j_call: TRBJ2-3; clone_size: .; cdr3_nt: TGCGCCAGCAGTGAGTCCTCTGGGGCGGGAGGCACAGATACGCAGTATTTT; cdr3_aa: CASSESSGAGGTDTQYF
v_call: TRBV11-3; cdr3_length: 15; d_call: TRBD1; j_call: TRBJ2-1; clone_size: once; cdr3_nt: TGTGCCAGCAGCTCCCCGGGACAGGGGGCTAACGAGCAGTTCTTC; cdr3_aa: CASSSPGQGANEQFF
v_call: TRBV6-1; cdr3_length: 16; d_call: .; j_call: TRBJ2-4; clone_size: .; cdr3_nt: TGTGCCAGCAGTGGGAGGGATGAACACGGCAAAAACATTCAGTACTTC; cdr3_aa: CASSGRDEHGKNIQYF
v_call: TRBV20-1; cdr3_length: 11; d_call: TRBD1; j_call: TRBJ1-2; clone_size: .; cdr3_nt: TGCAGTGCCTTCGAGGGGGCGTCTTACACCTTC; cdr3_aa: CSAFEGASYTF